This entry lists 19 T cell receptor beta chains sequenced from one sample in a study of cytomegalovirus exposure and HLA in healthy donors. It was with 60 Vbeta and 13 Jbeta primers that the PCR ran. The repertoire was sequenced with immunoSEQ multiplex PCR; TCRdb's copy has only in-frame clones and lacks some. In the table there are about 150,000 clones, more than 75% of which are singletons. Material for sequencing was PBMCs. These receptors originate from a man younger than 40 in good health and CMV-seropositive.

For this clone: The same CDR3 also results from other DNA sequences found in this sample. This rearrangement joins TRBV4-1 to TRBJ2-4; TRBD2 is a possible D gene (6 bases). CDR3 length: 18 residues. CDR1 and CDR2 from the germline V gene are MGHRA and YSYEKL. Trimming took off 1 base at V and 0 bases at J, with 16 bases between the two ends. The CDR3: CASSQAASGTLAKNIQYF. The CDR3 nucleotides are TGCGCCAGCAGCCAAGCAGCGTCGGGGACTCTAGCCAAAAACATTCAGTACTTC.

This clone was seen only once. CDR3 in amino acids: CASSEASRLAGAGIQYF. For the CDR3, the DNA is TGTGCCAGCAGTGAAGCCTCGAGACTAGCGGGAGCGGGCATTCAGTACTTC. This chain links TRBV6-1 with TRBJ2-4, with 12 bases lining up with TRBD2. Trimming removed 0 bases from V and 9 bases from J; junction bases left unmatched: 9. Germline values: CDR1 MNHNS, CDR2 SASEGT. This CDR3 contains 17 residues.

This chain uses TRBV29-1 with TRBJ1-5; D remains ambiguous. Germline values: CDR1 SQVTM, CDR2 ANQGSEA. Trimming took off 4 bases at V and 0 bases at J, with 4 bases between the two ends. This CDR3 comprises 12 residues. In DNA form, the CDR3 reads TGCAGCGTTGCCAGTAGCAATCAGCCCCAGCATTTT. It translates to CSVASSNQPQHF.

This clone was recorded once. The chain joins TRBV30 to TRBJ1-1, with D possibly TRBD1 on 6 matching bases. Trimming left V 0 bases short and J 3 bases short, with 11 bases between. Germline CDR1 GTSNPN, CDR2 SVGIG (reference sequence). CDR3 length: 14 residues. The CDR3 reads CAWSVRGGDTEAFF. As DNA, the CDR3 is TGTGCCTGGAGTGTACGAGGGGGGGACACTGAAGCTTTCTTT.

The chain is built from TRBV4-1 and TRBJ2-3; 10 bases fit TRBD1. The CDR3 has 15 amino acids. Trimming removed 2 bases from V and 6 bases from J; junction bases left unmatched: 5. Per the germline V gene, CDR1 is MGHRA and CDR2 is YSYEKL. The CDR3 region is CASSQSGTGDDTQYF. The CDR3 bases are TGCGCCAGCAGCCAATCCGGGACAGGGGACGATACGCAGTATTTT.

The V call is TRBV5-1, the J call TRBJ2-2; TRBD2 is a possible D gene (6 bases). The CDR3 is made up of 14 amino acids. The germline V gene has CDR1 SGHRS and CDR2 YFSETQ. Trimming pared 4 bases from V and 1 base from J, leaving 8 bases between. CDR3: CASSREQNTGELFF. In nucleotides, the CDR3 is TGCGCCAGCAGCCGGGAGCAGAACACCGGGGAGCTGTTTTTT.

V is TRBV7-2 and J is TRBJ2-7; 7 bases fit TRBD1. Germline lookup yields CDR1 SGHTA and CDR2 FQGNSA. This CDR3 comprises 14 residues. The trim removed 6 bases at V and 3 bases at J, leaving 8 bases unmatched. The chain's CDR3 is CASSSDRVNYEQYF. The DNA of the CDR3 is TGTGCCAGCAGTTCCGACAGGGTCAACTACGAGCAGTACTTC.

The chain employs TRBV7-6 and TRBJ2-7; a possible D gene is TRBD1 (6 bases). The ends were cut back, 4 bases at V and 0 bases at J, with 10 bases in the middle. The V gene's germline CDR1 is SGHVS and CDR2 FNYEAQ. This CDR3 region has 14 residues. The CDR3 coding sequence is TGTGCCAGCAGCTCCGGACAGTCCTCCTACGAGCAGTACTTC. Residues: CASSSGQSSYEQYF.

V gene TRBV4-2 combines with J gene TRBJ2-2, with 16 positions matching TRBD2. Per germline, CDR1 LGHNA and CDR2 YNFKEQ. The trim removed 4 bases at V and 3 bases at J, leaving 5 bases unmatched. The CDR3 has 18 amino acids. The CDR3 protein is CASSPGLAGGPYTGELFF. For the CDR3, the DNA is TGTGCCAGCAGCCCGGGACTAGCGGGAGGGCCTTACACCGGGGAGCTGTTTTTT.

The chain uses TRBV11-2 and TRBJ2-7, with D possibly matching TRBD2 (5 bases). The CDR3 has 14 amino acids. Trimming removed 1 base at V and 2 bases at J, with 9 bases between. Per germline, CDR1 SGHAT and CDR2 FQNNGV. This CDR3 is CASSLVASTYEQYF. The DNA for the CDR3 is TGTGCCAGCAGCTTAGTAGCGAGTACCTACGAGCAGTACTTC.

CDR3 coding DNA: TGTGCTAGGACACCCTCGACAGGGTACAATGAGCAGTTCTTC. It translates to CARTPSTGYNEQFF. The V gene is TRBV12-5, the J gene TRBJ2-1; 7 bases map to TRBD1. Germline CDR1 LGHNT, CDR2 FRNRAP. The CDR3 runs 14 residues. V was clipped by 9 bases and J by 4 bases; unmatched bases: 9.

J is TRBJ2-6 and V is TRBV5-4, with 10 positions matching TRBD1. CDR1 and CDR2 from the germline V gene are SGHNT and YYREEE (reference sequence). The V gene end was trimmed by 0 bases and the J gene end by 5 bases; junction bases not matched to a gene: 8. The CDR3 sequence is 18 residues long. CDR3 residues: CASSLVGQGTTRANVLTF. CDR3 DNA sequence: TGTGCCAGCAGCTTGGTGGGACAGGGGACTACTAGGGCCAACGTCCTGACTTTC. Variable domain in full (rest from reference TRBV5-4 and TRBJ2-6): ETGVTQSPTHLIKTRGQQVTLRCSSQSGHNTVSWYQQALGQGPQFIFQYYREEENGRGNFPPRFSGLQFPNYSSELNVNALELDDSALYLCASSLVGQGTTRANVLTFGAGSRLTVL.

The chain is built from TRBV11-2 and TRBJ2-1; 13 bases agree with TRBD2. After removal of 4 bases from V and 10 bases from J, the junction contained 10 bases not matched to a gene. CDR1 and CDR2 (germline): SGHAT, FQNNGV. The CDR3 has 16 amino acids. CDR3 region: CASSWTSGSGGGEQFF. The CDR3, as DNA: TGTGCCAGCAGCTGGACTAGCGGGAGCGGGGGAGGAGAGCAGTTCTTC.

The CDR3 here is CASSLPNNEQFF. CDR3 sequence (DNA): TGTGCCAGCAGCTTACCCAACAATGAGCAGTTCTTC. The gene calls are TRBV7-2 and TRBJ2-1; D remains unclear. The V gene's germline CDR1 is SGHTA and CDR2 FQGNSA. This CDR3 has 12 residues. V was trimmed by 2 bases and J by 5 bases, leaving 4 bases between them. The whole variable domain, remainder taken from reference TRBV7-2 and TRBJ2-1, is GAGVSQSPSNKVTEKGKDVELRCDPISGHTALYWYRQSLGQGLEFLIYFQGNSAPDKSGLPSDRFSAERTGGSVSTLTIQRTQQEDSAVYLCASSLPNNEQFFGPGTRLTVL.

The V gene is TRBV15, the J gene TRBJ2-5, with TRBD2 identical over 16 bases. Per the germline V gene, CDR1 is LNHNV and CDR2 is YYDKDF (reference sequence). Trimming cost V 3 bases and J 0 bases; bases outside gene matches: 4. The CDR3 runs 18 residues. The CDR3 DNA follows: TGTGCCACCAGCAGGGGACTAGCGGGAGGGCCGTACCAAGAGACCCAGTACTTC. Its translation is CATSRGLAGGPYQETQYF.

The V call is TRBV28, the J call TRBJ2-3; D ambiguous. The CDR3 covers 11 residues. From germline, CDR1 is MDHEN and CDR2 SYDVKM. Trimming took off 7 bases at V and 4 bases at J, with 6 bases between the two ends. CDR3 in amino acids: CASIGPDTQYF. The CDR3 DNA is TGTGCCAGCATCGGTCCAGATACGCAGTATTTT.

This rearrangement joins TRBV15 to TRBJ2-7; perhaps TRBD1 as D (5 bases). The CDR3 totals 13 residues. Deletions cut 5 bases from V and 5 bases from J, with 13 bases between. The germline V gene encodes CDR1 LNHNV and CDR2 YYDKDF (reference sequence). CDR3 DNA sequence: TGTGCCACCAGCCTAGGGGCGCAGCACGAGCAGTACTTC. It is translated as CATSLGAQHEQYF.

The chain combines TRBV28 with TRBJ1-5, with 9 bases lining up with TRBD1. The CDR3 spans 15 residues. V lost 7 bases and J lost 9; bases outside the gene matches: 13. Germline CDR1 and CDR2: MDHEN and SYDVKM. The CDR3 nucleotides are TGTGCCAGCATCTCACCGGGACAGGGCGTTAGGCCCCAGCATTTT. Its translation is CASISPGQGVRPQHF. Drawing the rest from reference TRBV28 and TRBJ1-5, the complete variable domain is DVKVTQSSRYLVKRTGEKVFLECVQDMDHENMFWYRQDPGLGLRLIYFSYDVKMKEKGDIPEGYSVSREKKERFSLILESASTNQTSMYLCASISPGQGVRPQHFGDGTRLSIL.

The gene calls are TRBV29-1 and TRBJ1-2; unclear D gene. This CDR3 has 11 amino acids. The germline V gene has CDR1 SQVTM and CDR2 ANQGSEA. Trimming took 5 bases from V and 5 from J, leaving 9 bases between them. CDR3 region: CSVLRGYGYTF. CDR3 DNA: TGCAGCGTTCTACGGGGATATGGCTACACCTTC.